Listed below are T cell receptor beta chains from one sample, sequenced in a study of shared clonotypes between healthy human individuals. Sequencing was performed with immunoSEQ multiplex PCR; in TCRdb, only in-frame clones are kept and a portion is missing. Seen here are 900,000 to 1,200,000 clones, about 80% observed once, and the top ten hold 0.6% to 0.75%. Sequenced sample: memory CD4+ T cells from PBMCs. The receptors here all came from a young man in good health. Some clones in this sample may be carry-over from other donors' samples. Each CDR3 is given with its conserved first and last residue. Fields, in order: D gene, J gene, V gene, clone size, CDR3 DNA, CDR3 protein. The D gene is left open where the match is weak. Part of the rows lack a size; the others show once, few, many or a class for expanded clones.

TRBD1 TRBJ1-1 TRBV11-2 . TGTGCCAGCAGCCACGGACAGGGGATCTCTGAAGCTTTCTTT CASSHGQGISEAFF
TRBD2 TRBJ2-7 TRBV7-2 . TGTGCCAGCAGTAGGACTAGCGGCTACGAGCAGTACTTC CASSRTSGYEQYF
. TRBJ1-1 TRBV5-3 . TGTGCCAGAAGCTTGGATGGGGGGGCCCCTGAAGCTTTCTTT CARSLDGGAPEAFF
TRBD1 TRBJ1-2 TRBV9 . TGTGCCAGCAGCGTAGTAGTCAGGGGGCACGTTGGCTACACCTTC CASSVVVRGHVGYTF
. TRBJ1-2 TRBV28 . TGTGCCAGCACAACCCCTAAAGGGGGCTATGGCTACACCTTC CASTTPKGGYGYTF
. TRBJ1-2 TRBV5-1 . TGCGCCAGCAGCTTGGCGCCGGGTAAATACGGCTACACCTTC CASSLAPGKYGYTF
. TRBJ2-4 TRBV10-3 . TGTGCCATCAGTGAGTCAGGCCAGGGGGGAAACATTCAGTACTTC CAISESGQGGNIQYF
TRBD2 TRBJ2-1 TRBV4-1 . TGCGCCAGCAGCCAAGGGGGCGGGACTAGGCTCAATGAGCAGTTCTTC CASSQGGGTRLNEQFF
. TRBJ2-1 TRBV5-1 few TGCGCCAGCAGCTTGGGACAGCCGAACAATGAGCAGTTCTTC CASSLGQPNNEQFF
TRBD2 TRBJ2-5 TRBV2 . TGTGCCAGCAGGGAGATAGCGGGTGGAAAGACCCAGTACTTC CASREIAGGKTQYF
TRBD1 TRBJ2-3 TRBV25-1 . TGTGCCAGCAGTCGGACAGGATCCACAGATACGCAGTATTTT CASSRTGSTDTQYF
. TRBJ1-1 TRBV19 . TGTGCCAGTAGTATCGGGCAGGGAAGGGGGGAGAACACTGAAGCTTTCTTT CASSIGQGRGENTEAFF
. TRBJ1-1 TRBV28 . TGTGCCAGCAGTTTCGGAGCCCTCGGATCCGCTTTCTTT CASSFGALGSAFF
TRBD1 TRBJ1-5 TRBV27 . TGTGCCAGCAGACCCACCGGGACAGGGGGCAATCAGCCCCAGCATTTT CASRPTGTGGNQPQHF
TRBD2 TRBJ2-2 TRBV7-3 . TGTGCCAGCAGCGCTAGCGGGAGGGGTGGCACCGGGGAGCTGTTTTTT CASSASGRGGTGELFF
. TRBJ1-2 TRBV18 . TGTGCCAGCTCACCATCTCTACAGACCTATGGCTACACCTTC CASSPSLQTYGYTF
. TRBJ2-5 TRBV9 . TGTGCCAGCAGCGTCGACCCCGGGACCCAAGAGACCCAGTACTTC CASSVDPGTQETQYF
. TRBJ2-7 TRBV28 . TGTGCCAGCAGTTCCCGCAACGAGCAGTACTTC CASSSRNEQYF
. TRBJ1-2 TRBV6-5 . TGTGCCAGCAGTTACAGGGGGTACTATGGCTACACCTTC CASSYRGYYGYTF
TRBD2 TRBJ2-1 TRBV7-3 . TGTGCCAGCAGCTTCGGCGGGAGAAGGAATGAGCAGTTCTTC CASSFGGRRNEQFF
. TRBJ2-3 TRBV2 . TGTGCCAGCAGTGAAGAGGCACTGGGTACGCAGTATTTT CASSEEALGTQYF
TRBD1 TRBJ1-4 TRBV4-2 . TGTGCCAGCAGCCAGCCGGGACAGGTCGTAGAAAAACTGTTTTTT CASSQPGQVVEKLFF
TRBD1 TRBJ2-2 TRBV5-4 . TGTGCCAGCAGCCTCGTGAAGGGACAGGGGGCGGCCGGGGAGCTGTTTTTT CASSLVKGQGAAGELFF
. TRBJ2-1 TRBV7-8 . TGTGCCAGCAGCTCAATTCCGGGACATAACAATGAGCAGTTCTTC CASSSIPGHNNEQFF
TRBD2 TRBJ2-3 TRBV7-3 . TGTGCCAGCAGCTCTAGCGGGGCAAGCACAGATACGCAGTATTTT CASSSSGASTDTQYF
. TRBJ2-5 TRBV5-1 . TGCGCCAGCAGCTTATGGGGGCCTGGGGAGACCCAGTACTTC CASSLWGPGETQYF
TRBD1 TRBJ2-2 TRBV7-3 . TGTGCCAGCAGCTCGGGACAGGCCAACACCGGGGAGCTGTTTTTT CASSSGQANTGELFF
. TRBJ1-1 TRBV11-2 . TGTGCCAGCAGCTTAGTAGGCGGATTGAACACTGAAGCTTTCTTT CASSLVGGLNTEAFF